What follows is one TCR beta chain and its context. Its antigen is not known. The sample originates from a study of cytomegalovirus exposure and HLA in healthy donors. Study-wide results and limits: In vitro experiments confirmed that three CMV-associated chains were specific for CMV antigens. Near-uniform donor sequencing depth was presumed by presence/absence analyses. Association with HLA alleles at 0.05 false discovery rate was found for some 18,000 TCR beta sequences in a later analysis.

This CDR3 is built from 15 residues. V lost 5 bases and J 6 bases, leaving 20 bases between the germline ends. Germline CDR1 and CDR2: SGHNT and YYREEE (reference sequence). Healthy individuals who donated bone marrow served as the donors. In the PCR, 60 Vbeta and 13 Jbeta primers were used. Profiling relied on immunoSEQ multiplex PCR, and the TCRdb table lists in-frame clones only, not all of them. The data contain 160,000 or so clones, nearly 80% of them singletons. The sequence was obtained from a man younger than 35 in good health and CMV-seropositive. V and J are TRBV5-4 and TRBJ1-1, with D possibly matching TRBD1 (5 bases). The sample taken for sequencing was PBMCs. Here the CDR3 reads CASSGAGVRLSEAFF. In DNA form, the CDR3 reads TGTGCCAGCAGTGGCGCGGGGGTTCGATTGTCTGAAGCTTTCTTT.